This TCR beta chain was identified during a study of PD-L1 blockade in urothelial cancer. To note about this clone: Its antigen is currently unknown.

The study's findings and limits: Lower pretreatment blood TCR clonality, under the median, predicted better survival, researchers reported.

The CDR3 loop spans 15 amino acids. The V gene end was trimmed by 3 bases and the J gene end by 3 bases; junction bases not matched to a gene: 6. Germline assignment: CDR1 GTSNPN and CDR2 SVGIG (reference sequence). Repertoires were generated with immunoSEQ multiplex PCR, while TCRdb's copy carries only in-frame clones and drops some. The sample lists 68,000 or so clones; 81% were seen once. Time point specified: pretreatment peripheral blood. Between 1 and 8 samples per patient were obtained, pretreatment and on-treatment. This receptor was taken from a man in his 70s with urothelial cancer. The material sequenced was PBMCs, taken around atezolizumab (anti-PD-L1) treatment. The chain is built from TRBV30 and TRBJ2-5; TRBD2 matches at 11 bases. CDR3 loop: CAWRQGLADEETQYF. As DNA, the CDR3 is TGTGCCTGGAGGCAGGGACTAGCGGATGAAGAGACCCAGTACTTC.